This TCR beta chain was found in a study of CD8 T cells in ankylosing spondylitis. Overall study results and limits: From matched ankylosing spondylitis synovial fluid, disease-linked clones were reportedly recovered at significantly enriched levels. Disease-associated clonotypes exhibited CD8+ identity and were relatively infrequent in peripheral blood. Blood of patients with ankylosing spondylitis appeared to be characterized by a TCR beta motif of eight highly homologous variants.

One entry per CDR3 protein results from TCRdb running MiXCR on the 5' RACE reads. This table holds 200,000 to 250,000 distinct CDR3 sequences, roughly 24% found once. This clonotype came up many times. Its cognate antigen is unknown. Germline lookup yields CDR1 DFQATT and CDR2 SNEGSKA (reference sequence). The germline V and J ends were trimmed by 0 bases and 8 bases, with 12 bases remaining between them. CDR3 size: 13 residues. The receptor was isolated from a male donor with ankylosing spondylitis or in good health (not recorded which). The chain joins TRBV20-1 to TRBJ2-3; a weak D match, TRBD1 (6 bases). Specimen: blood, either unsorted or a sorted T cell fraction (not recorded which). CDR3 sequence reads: CSAREVGAGTQYF. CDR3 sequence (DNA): TGCAGTGCTAGAGAGGTGGGGGCTGGTACGCAGTATTTT.